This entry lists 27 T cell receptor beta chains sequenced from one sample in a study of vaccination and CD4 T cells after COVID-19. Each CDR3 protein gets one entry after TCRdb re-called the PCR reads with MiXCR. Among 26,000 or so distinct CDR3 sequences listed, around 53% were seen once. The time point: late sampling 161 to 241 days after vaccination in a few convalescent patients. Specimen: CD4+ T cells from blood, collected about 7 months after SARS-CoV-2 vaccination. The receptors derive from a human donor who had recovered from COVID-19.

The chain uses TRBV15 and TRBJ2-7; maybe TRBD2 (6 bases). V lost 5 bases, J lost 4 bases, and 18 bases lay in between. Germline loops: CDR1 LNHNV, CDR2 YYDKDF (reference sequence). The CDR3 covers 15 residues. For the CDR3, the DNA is TGTGCCACCAGCGCCCTCCCGGGACTGAAGTACGAGCAGTACTTC. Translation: CATSALPGLKYEQYF.

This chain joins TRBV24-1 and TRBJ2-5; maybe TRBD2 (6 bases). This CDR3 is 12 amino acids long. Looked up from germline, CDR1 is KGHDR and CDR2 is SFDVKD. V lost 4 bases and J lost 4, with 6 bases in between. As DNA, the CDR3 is TGTGCCACCAGTGAGGGAGGAGAGACCCAGTACTTC. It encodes CATSEGGETQYF.

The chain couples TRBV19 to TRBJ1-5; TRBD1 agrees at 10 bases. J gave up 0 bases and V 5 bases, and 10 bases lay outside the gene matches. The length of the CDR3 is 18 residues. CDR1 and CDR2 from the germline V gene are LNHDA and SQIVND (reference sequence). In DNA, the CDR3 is TGTGCCAGTAGTTCCCGGGACAGGGGTGGAATTAGCAATCAGCCCCAGCATTTT. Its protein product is CASSSRDRGGISNQPQHF.

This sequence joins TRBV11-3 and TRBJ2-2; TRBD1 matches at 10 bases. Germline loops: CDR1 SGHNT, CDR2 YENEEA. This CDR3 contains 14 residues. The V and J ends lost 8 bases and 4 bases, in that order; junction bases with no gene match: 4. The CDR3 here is CASGTGAPTGELFF. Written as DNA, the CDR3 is TGTGCCAGCGGGACAGGGGCACCCACCGGGGAGCTGTTTTTT. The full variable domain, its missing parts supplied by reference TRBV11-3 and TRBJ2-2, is EAGVVQSPRYKIIEKKQPVAFWCNPISGHNTLYWYLQNLGQGPELLIRYENEEAVDDSQLPKDRFSAERLKGVDSTLKIQPAELGDSAVYLCASGTGAPTGELFFGEGSRLTVL.

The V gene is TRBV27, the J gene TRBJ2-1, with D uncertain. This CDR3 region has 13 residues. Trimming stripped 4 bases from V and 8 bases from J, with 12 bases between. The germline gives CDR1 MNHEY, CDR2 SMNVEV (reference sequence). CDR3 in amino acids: CASSYKGHYEQFF. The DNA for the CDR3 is TGTGCCAGCAGTTACAAGGGCCACTATGAGCAGTTCTTC.

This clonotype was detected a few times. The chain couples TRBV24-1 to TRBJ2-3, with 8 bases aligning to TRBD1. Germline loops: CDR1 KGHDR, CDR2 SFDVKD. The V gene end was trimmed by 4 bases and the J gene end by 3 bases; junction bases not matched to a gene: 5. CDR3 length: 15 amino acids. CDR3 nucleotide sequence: TGTGCCACCAGTGACGTGGACAGGGTAACAGATACGCAGTATTTT. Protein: CATSDVDRVTDTQYF.

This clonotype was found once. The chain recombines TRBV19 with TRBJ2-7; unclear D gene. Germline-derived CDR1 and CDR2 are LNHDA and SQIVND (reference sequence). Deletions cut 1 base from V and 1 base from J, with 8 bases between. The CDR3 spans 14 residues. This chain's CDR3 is CASSIALGSYEQYF. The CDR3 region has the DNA TGTGCCAGTAGTATAGCACTTGGGTCCTACGAGCAGTACTTC.

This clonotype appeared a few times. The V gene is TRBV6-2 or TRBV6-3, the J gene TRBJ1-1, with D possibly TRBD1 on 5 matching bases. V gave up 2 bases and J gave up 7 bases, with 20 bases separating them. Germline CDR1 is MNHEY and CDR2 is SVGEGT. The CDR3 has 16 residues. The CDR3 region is CASSYVNSQGWGEAFF. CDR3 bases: TGTGCCAGCAGTTACGTAAACAGCCAGGGTTGGGGTGAAGCTTTCTTT.

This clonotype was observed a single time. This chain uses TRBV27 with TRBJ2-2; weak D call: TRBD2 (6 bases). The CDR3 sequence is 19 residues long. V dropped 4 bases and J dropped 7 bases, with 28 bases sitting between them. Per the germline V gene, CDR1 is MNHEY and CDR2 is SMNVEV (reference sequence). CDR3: CASSSPYSGPPGHGGELFF. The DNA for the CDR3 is TGTGCCAGCAGTTCTCCATACAGCGGGCCCCCCGGGCATGGCGGGGAGCTGTTTTTT.

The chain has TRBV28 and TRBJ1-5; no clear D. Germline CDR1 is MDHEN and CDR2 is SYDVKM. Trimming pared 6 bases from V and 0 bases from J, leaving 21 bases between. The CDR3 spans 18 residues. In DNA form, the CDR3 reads TGTGCCAGCAGCTCTCACCAGATACGTCAGCTTAGCAATCAGCCCCAGCATTTT. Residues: CASSSHQIRQLSNQPQHF. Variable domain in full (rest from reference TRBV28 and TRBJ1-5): DVKVTQSSRYLVKRTGEKVFLECVQDMDHENMFWYRQDPGLGLRLIYFSYDVKMKEKGDIPEGYSVSREKKERFSLILESASTNQTSMYLCASSSHQIRQLSNQPQHFGDGTRLSIL.

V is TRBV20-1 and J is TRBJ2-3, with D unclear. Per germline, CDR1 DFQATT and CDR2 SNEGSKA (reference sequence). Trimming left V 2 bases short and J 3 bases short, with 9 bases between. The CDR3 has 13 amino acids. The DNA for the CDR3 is TGCAGTGCTAGAAACCCCAGGACAGATACGCAGTATTTT. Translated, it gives CSARNPRTDTQYF.

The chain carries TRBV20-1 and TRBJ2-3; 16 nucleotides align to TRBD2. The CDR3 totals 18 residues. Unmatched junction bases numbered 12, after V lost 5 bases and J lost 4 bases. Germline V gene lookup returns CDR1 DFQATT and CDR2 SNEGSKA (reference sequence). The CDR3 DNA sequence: TGCAGTGCTCCGACCGGGACTAGCGGGAGGGCCGTTGCAGATACGCAGTATTTT. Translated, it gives CSAPTGTSGRAVADTQYF.

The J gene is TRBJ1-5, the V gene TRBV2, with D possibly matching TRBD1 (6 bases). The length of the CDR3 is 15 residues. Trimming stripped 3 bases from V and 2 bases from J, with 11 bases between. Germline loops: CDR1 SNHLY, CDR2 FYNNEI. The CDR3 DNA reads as TGTGCCAGCAGTGACCAGGGGATAGGCAATCAGCCCCAGCATTTT. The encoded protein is CASSDQGIGNQPQHF.

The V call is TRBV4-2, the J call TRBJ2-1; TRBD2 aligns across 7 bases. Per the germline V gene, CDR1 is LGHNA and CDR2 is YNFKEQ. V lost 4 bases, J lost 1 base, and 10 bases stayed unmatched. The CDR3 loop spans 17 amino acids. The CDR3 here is CASSRWSGEGSYNEQFF. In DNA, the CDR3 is TGTGCCAGCAGCCGCTGGTCCGGGGAGGGTTCCTACAATGAGCAGTTCTTC.

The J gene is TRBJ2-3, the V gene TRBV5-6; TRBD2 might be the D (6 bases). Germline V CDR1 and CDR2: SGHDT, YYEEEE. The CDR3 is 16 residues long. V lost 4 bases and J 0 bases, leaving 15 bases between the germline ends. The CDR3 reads CASSLLLAISTDTQYF. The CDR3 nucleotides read TGTGCCAGCAGCCTACTACTAGCTATTAGCACAGATACGCAGTATTTT.

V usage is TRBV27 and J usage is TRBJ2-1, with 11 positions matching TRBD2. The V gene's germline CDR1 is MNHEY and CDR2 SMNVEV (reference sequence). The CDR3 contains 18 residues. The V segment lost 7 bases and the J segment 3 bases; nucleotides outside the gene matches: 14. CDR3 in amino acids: CASIPGRSGTSGYNEQFF. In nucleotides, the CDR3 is TGTGCCAGCATTCCCGGCCGGTCGGGGACTAGCGGCTACAATGAGCAGTTCTTC.

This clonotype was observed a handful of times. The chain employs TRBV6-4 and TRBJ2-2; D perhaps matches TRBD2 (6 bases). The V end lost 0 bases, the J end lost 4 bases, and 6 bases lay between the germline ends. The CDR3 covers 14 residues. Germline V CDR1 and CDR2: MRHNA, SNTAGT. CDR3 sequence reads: CASSDSTSTGELFF. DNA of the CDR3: TGTGCCAGCAGTGACTCGACTAGCACCGGGGAGCTGTTTTTT.

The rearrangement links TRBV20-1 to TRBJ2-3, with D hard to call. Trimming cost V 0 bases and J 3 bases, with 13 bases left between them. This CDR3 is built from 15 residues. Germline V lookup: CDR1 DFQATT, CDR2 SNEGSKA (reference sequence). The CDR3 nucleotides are TGCAGTGCTAGAGATCAGAGTCGTCCGACAGATACGCAGTATTTT. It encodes CSARDQSRPTDTQYF.

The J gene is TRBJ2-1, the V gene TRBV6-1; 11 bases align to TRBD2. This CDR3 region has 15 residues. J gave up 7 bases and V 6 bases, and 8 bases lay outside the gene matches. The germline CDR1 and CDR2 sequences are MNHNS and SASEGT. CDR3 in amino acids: CASSPIAGGSNEQFF. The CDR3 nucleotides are TGTGCCAGCAGCCCGATAGCGGGAGGGTCGAATGAGCAGTTCTTC.

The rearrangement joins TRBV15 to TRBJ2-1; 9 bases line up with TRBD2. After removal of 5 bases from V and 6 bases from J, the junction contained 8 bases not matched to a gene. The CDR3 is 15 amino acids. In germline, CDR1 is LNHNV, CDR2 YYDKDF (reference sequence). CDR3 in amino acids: CATSLAGEQGNEQFF. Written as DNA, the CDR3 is TGTGCCACCAGCTTAGCGGGAGAGCAGGGCAATGAGCAGTTCTTC.

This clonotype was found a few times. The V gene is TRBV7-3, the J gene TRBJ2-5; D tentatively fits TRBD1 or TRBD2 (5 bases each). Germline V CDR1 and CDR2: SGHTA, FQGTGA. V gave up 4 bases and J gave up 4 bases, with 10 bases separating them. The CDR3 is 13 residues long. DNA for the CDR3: TGTGCCAGCAGCTCCACTAGGGGAGAGACCCAGTACTTC. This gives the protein CASSSTRGETQYF.

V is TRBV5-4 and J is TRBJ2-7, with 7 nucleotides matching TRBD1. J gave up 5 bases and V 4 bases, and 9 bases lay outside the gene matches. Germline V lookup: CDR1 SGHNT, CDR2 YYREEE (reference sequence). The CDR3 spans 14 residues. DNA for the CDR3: TGTGCCAGCAGCCTCCTAGACAGGGACCACGAGCAGTACTTC. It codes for CASSLLDRDHEQYF.

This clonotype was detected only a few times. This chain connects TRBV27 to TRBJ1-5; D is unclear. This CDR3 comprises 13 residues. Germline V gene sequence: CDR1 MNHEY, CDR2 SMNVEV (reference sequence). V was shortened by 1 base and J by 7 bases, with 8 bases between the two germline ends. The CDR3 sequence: CASSLYPTQPQHF. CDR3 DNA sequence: TGTGCCAGCAGTTTATATCCGACCCAGCCCCAGCATTTT.

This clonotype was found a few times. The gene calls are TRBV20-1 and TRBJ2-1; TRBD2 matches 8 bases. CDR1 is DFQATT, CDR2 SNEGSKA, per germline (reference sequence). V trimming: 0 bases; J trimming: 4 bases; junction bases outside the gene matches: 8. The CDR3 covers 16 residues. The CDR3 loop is CSARDLSGTEYNEQFF. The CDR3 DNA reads TGCAGTGCTAGAGATCTTAGCGGGACTGAATACAATGAGCAGTTCTTC.

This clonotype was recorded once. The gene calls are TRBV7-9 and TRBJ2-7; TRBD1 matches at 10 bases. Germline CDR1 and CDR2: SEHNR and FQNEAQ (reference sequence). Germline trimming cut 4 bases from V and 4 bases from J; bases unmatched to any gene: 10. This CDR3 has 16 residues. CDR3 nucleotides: TGTGCCAGCAGCTCTAATCCGGGACAGGGGTCGTACGAGCAGTACTTC. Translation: CASSSNPGQGSYEQYF.

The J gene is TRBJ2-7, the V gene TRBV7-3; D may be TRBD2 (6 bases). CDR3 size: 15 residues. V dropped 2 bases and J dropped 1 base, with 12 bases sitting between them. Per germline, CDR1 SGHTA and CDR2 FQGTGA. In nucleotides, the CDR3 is TGTGCCAGCAGCTTAGGTCCTAGCGAATCCTACGAGCAGTACTTC. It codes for CASSLGPSESYEQYF.

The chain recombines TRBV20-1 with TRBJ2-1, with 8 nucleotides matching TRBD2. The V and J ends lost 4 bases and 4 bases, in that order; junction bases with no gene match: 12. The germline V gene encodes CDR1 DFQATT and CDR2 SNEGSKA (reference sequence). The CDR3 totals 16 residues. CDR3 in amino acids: CSATDLASGSYNEQFF. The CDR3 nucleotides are TGCAGTGCTACCGATCTGGCTAGCGGGTCGTACAATGAGCAGTTCTTC.